The clone carrying this TCR beta chain was picked up a small number of times. The CDR3 totals 14 residues. J gave up 5 bases and V 7 bases, and 9 bases lay outside the gene matches. Germline V gives CDR1 SNHLY, CDR2 FYNNEI. Generated by immunoSEQ multiplex PCR, the TCRdb table keeps only in-frame clones and is missing some. The sample gives about 36,000 clones, about 81% of which show up once; 9.5% to 15% is in the top ten. The source of the sample is a study of OX40 agonist ivuxolimab in advanced cancers. Study-wide background: Three patients, one with hepatocellular carcinoma and two with cutaneous melanoma, achieved partial responses.

Baseline was the first blood sampling point, followed by cycle 4 day 1 and cycle 7 day 1. The sequence was collected from an adult with an advanced solid tumor such as melanoma, head and neck, liver or kidney cancer. The specimen comprised CD4+ or CD8+ T cells sorted from blood, sampled in a trial of the OX40 agonist ivuxolimab. The chain couples TRBV2 to TRBJ1-2, with TRBD1 matching over 8 bases. The CDR3 nucleotides read TGTGCCAGCACCCAGGACAGGGAGGTGTATGGCTACACCTTC. Translating gives CASTQDREVYGYTF.